The rows below give T cell receptor beta chains drawn from one sample of a study of blood T cells in healthy people across ages. TCRdb reprocessed the 5' RACE reads via MiXCR and lists one record per CDR3 protein. Of about a million distinct CDR3 sequences listed, around two fifths are singletons. The sequenced sample was blood. The source of these receptors is a man between 18 and 29 years old in good health. CDR3s include the opening cysteine and the closing phenylalanine or tryptophan. Fields, in order: CDR3 protein, CDR3 DNA, clone size, J gene, D gene, V gene. The D gene is left open where the match is weak. Size is omitted from some rows. Given values are once, few, many or a class for expanded clones.

CDR3: CASSSTGVRLQETQYF
DNA: TGTGCCAGCAGCTCGACAGGGGTCAGACTACAAGAGACCCAGTACTTC
size: -
J: TRBJ2-5
D: TRBD1
V: TRBV7-9

CDR3: CASSPPGLADSYEQYF
DNA: TGTGCCAGCAGCCCGCCGGGACTAGCGGATTCCTACGAGCAGTACTTC
size: few
J: TRBJ2-7
D: TRBD2
V: TRBV11-2

CDR3: CASSSKTGDRYGYTF
DNA: TGTGCCAGCAGCTCGAAGACAGGGGATCGCTATGGCTACACCTTC
size: -
J: TRBJ1-2
D: TRBD1
V: TRBV7-2

CDR3: CASSPVKIMNTEAFF
DNA: TGTGCCAGCTCACCCGTTAAGATCATGAACACTGAAGCTTTCTTT
size: -
J: TRBJ1-1
D: -
V: TRBV18

CDR3: CASTRTGQIEAFF
DNA: TGTGCCAGCACCCGGACAGGTCAGATTGAAGCTTTCTTT
size: -
J: TRBJ1-1
D: TRBD1
V: TRBV25-1

CDR3: CASSGLNLSGETQYF
DNA: TGTGCCAGCAGCGGGCTTAATTTGTCGGGGGAGACCCAGTACTTC
size: -
J: TRBJ2-5
D: -
V: TRBV2

CDR3: CASSVASRSRAAEAFF
DNA: TGTGCCAGCAGCGTAGCTTCCCGGAGCAGGGCTGCTGAAGCTTTCTTT
size: -
J: TRBJ1-1
D: -
V: TRBV9

CDR3: CASSPTGHTQYF
DNA: TGTGCCAGCAGTCCAACGGGCCATACGCAGTATTTT
size: few
J: TRBJ2-3
D: -
V: TRBV27

CDR3: CASSQTHNQPQHF
DNA: TGTGCCAGCAGCCAGACCCATAATCAGCCCCAGCATTTT
size: -
J: TRBJ1-5
D: -
V: TRBV4-2

CDR3: CATSASGVSISNEQFF
DNA: TGTGCCACCAGTGCATCGGGCGTGTCCATCTCAAATGAGCAGTTCTTC
size: once
J: TRBJ2-1
D: -
V: TRBV24-1

CDR3: CASRAGRGKGDTEAFF
DNA: TGTGCCAGCCGTGCGGGAAGGGGGAAGGGAGACACTGAAGCTTTCTTT
size: -
J: TRBJ1-1
D: -
V: TRBV12-3/TRBV12-4

CDR3: CASSLPRRIAGVNTGELFF
DNA: TGTGCCAGCAGTTTACCTCGGCGGATAGCGGGGGTGAACACCGGGGAGCTGTTTTTT
size: few
J: TRBJ2-2
D: TRBD2
V: TRBV12-3/TRBV12-4

CDR3: CSARDPRAYGYTF
DNA: TGCAGTGCTAGAGATCCCCGGGCCTATGGCTACACCTTC
size: few
J: TRBJ1-2
D: -
V: TRBV20-1

CDR3: CASSYSGLGGTEAFF
DNA: TGTGCCAGCAGTTACAGCGGCCTAGGCGGCACTGAAGCTTTCTTT
size: -
J: TRBJ1-1
D: -
V: TRBV6-2/TRBV6-3

CDR3: CASTTSSDTDTQYF
DNA: TGTGCCAGTACGACTAGCTCCGACACAGATACGCAGTATTTT
size: -
J: TRBJ2-3
D: TRBD2
V: TRBV6-2/TRBV6-3

CDR3: CATAARRQETQYF
DNA: TGCGCCACCGCAGCCAGACGGCAAGAGACCCAGTACTTC
size: -
J: TRBJ2-5
D: -
V: TRBV5-1

CDR3: CASSGPGRPDTQYF
DNA: TGTGCCAGCAGCGGACCCGGACGTCCAGATACGCAGTATTTT
size: once
J: TRBJ2-3
D: -
V: TRBV27

CDR3: CASSTLQGYSNQPQHF
DNA: TGTGCCAGCAGTACCCTTCAGGGCTATAGCAATCAGCCCCAGCATTTT
size: many
J: TRBJ1-5
D: -
V: TRBV28

CDR3: CASSLRTAFYGYTF
DNA: TGCGCCAGCAGCTTGCGGACAGCTTTCTATGGCTACACCTTC
size: few
J: TRBJ1-2
D: -
V: TRBV5-1

CDR3: CASSLDHNSYEQYF
DNA: TGTGCCAGCAGCTTAGATCACAACTCCTACGAGCAGTACTTC
size: -
J: TRBJ2-7
D: -
V: TRBV7-3

CDR3: CASSYQGRTSNQPQHF
DNA: TGTGCCAGCAGTTACCAGGGGCGGACTAGCAATCAGCCCCAGCATTTT
size: -
J: TRBJ1-5
D: -
V: TRBV6-2/TRBV6-3

CDR3: CAISEISGGETGELFF
DNA: TGTGCCATCAGTGAGATTAGCGGGGGCGAAACCGGGGAGCTGTTTTTT
size: once
J: TRBJ2-2
D: TRBD2
V: TRBV10-3

CDR3: CASGGTGSVYGYTF
DNA: TGTGCCAGCGGAGGGACAGGTAGTGTTTATGGCTACACCTTC
size: -
J: TRBJ1-2
D: TRBD1
V: TRBV25-1